This T cell receptor beta chain was profiled in a study of blood T cell repertoires in COVID-19 (dated by TCRdb to the early 2020s). Broadly, across the study: Samples from collaborators originated in the United States, Italy and Spain and spanned both the acute and convalescent phases of COVID-19. Where HLA class I and class II types were available, the types were taken from metadata supplied by the sample provider, not from assay-based typing. Sample metadata almost always included a de-identified subject ID, COVID-19 status, age in years and sex. Samples were obtained from the ongoing ImmuneRACE study (first 160 participants) and from 1,254 subjects provided by 6 global collaborators. The repertoires were released in a freely available public database intended as a resource for research on the immune response to SARS-CoV-2. The dataset comprised deeply sampled blood TCRbeta repertoires from subjects exposed to, actively infected with, or recovered from COVID-19. The prospective study material was composed of cDNA or gDNA derived from T cells, B-cell-depleted T cells, or PBMCs. Findings and caveats that apply to the study as a whole: Clinical and demographic metadata were provided uncurated, with the amount varying by source and participant.

Samples from volunteer blood donors who had recovered from COVID-19 were contributed by a second Seattle source. The collaborating institutions used their own protocols to collect whole blood in K2EDTA tubes. For TCRbeta analysis, collaborators shipped samples as frozen whole blood, isolated PBMCs, or DNA extracted from either of those sample types. The immunoSEQ Assay, a bias-controlled multiplex PCR, was used to amplify TCRbeta CDR3 regions from genomic DNA. Turning to the authors' computational methods: Nucleated cell counts per sample were estimated from amplification of reference gene primers within the assay. To quantify the absolute abundance of each unique TCRbeta CDR3 rearrangement, sequence reads were collapsed and filtered. Productive Simpson clonality was computed per sample as the square root of Simpson's diversity index over productive rearrangements. TCRdb re-hosts the immuneACCESS table, in-frame sequences only. Its copies lack some clones; in the studies checked, an unresolved V gene accounts for under half of them, and the cause for the rest is not known. From that table come the V and J calls and clone size; the DNA was used to work out D and trimming. Recorded for this sample are about 220,000 clones; around 88% of them occurred a single time. Just over 3% of the sample is taken by the ten largest.

On this clone: It has no known antigen specificity. No base quality information exists; no much larger clone differs at one position.

Sequencing used peripheral blood. The sequence was obtained from a woman aged 25 to 39 who had recovered from COVID-19.

For the CDR3, the sequence is CASSQSGRVYNSPLHF. The bases are TGCGCCAGCAGTCAATCCGGCAGGGTCTATAATTCACCCCTCCACTTT. This receptor chain uses TRBV23-1 and TRBJ1-6; the best D guess is TRBD1, with 5 bases matching. TRBV23-1 is an ORF for which the function is uncertain. Inclusive of the bounding cysteine and phenylalanine, the CDR3 is 16 residues long. Only CDR3 DNA remains: 48 bases, in frame from the first base. V is pared back by 0 bases and J by 3 bases, with 9 bases lying between the germline termini.